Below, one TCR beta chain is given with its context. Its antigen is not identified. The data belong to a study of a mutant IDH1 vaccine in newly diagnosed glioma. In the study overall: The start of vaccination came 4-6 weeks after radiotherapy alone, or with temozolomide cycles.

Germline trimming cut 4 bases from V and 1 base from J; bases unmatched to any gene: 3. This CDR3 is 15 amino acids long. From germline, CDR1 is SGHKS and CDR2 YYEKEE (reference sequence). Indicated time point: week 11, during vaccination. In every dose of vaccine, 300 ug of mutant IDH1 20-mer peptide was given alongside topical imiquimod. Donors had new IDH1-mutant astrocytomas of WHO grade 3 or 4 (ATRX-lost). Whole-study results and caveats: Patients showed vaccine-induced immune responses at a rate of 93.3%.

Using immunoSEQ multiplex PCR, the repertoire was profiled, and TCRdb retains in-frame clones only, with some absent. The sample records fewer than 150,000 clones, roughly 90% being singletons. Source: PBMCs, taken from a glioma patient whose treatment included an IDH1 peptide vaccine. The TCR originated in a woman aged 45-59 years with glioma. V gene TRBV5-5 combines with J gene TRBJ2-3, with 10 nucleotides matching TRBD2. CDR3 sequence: CASSRGTSGTDTQYF. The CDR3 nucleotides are TGTGCCAGCAGCCGGGGGACTAGCGGCACAGATACGCAGTATTTT.